Following are 26 T cell receptor beta chains from one sample sequenced in a study of CD8+ T cells in alopecia areata (dated by TCRdb to the late 2010s). Preparation of the library involved the immunoSEQ multiplex PCR assay. RNA was extracted from all samples and reverse transcribed into cDNA as template for TCR sequencing. This is the immuneACCESS table as TCRdb keeps it, with only in-frame sequences that have V and J called. A part of the clones is gone; compared with another copy, unresolved V genes explain less than half, and the rest is unexplained. The sample records 55,000 to 70,000 clones, about 44% of which are singletons. 15% to 20% of the sample is held by the ten biggest clonotypes. The time point label, read with the paper, signifies: baseline before oral tofacitinib. The source material was CD8+ T cells sorted from blood, sampled at week 0. The receptors derive from a human donor with alopecia areata.

This clone showed up just a few times. The V gene is TRBV5-1, the J gene TRBJ2-3; D is undetermined. V was trimmed by 5 bases and J by 8 bases, leaving 12 bases between them. Germline V gives CDR1 SGHRS, CDR2 YFSETQ. The CDR3 totals 12 residues. CDR3 protein: CASRGSEVTQYF. CDR3 coding DNA: TGCGCCAGCAGAGGCAGTGAAGTTACGCAGTATTTT.

V gene TRBV21-1 combines with J gene TRBJ2-7; the table's D call TRBD2 went unverified against the DNA. TRBV21-1 is given as a pseudogene. This CDR3 spans 13 amino acids. This CDR3 reads CASSLATIYEQYF. The CDR3 nucleotides read TGTGCCAGCAGCTTAGCAACAATCTACGAGCAGTACTTC.

The chain carries TRBV29-1 and TRBJ1-1, with D unresolved. CDR3 length equals 11 residues. Germline V lookup: CDR1 SQVTM, CDR2 ANQGSEA. V shed 4 bases and J shed 2 bases, with 5 bases lying between them. The CDR3 protein is CSVGQNTEAFF. The CDR3 bases are TGCAGCGTTGGCCAAAACACTGAAGCTTTCTTT.

This clone has only a few counts. Other DNA sequences of this sample code for an identical CDR3. The V call is TRBV9, the J call TRBJ1-1; TRBD1 might be the D (6 bases). V lost 3 bases and J lost 8, with 8 bases in between. This CDR3 region has 11 residues. Per germline, CDR1 SGDLS and CDR2 YYNGEE. Written as DNA, the CDR3 is TGTGCCAGCAGCGCCGGGACAGAAGCTTTCTTT. Amino acid sequence: CASSAGTEAFF.

This chain links TRBV7-2 with TRBJ2-1; D call uncertain. V gave up 5 bases and J gave up 8 bases, with 10 bases separating them. This CDR3 has 12 amino acids. The germline V gene encodes CDR1 SGHTA and CDR2 FQGNSA. CDR3 DNA sequence: TGTGCCAGCAGCCCACGAGGCGATGAGCAGTTCTTC. Its translation: CASSPRGDEQFF.

This clone was detected a few times. The chain is built from TRBV18 and TRBJ2-3; 13 bases are shared with TRBD2. Trimming took 3 bases from V and 5 from J; bases not matched to a gene: 5. CDR1 is KGHSH and CDR2 is LQKENI in the germline V gene. The CDR3 runs 16 residues. The CDR3 bases are TGTGCCAGCTCACCCACTAGCGGGAGGGCCAAAGATACGCAGTATTTT. The encoded protein is CASSPTSGRAKDTQYF. Supplemented by reference TRBV18 and TRBJ2-3, the full variable domain reads NAGVMQNPRHLVRRRGQEARLRCSPMKGHSHVYWYRQLPEEGLKFMVYLQKENIIDESGMPKERFSAEFPKEGPSILRIQQVVRGDSAAYFCASSPTSGRAKDTQYFGPGTRLTVL.

This sequence joins TRBV6-6 and TRBJ2-7, with TRBD2 as a possible D gene (7 bases). The germline V gene has CDR1 MNHNY and CDR2 SVGAGI (reference sequence). V lost 6 bases and J lost 5, with 17 bases in between. The CDR3 loop spans 14 amino acids. The CDR3 coding sequence is TGTGCCAGCAGCCCCTGGGGGGGCGAGGACGAGCAGTACTTC. Residues: CASSPWGGEDEQYF.

This clone was seen only a few times. V is TRBV29-1 and J is TRBJ1-2; unclear D gene. The CDR3 is 14 amino acids. Germline V gene sequence: CDR1 SQVTM, CDR2 ANQGSEA. V lost 0 bases and J 5 bases, leaving 13 bases between the germline ends. The CDR3 DNA follows: TGCAGCGTTGAAGATCGTATCGCCGAATATGGCTACACCTTC. It translates to CSVEDRIAEYGYTF.

This clone has a handful of counts. The chain carries TRBV6-5 and TRBJ2-1, with TRBD1 matching 9 bases. V lost 8 bases, J lost 6 bases, and 8 bases stayed unmatched. CDR3 size: 14 residues. Germline V gene sequence: CDR1 MNHEY, CDR2 SVGAGI. This chain's CDR3 is CASAGTGKGNEQFF. Here the CDR3 DNA reads TGTGCCAGCGCCGGGACAGGGAAGGGCAATGAGCAGTTCTTC.

The CDR3 DNA follows: TGTGCCAGCACCCCGAATGGGATGGCTAGCGGTTACTACGAGCAGTACTTC. This sequence encodes CASTPNGMASGYYEQYF. V and J are TRBV27 and TRBJ2-7; 7 nucleotides align to TRBD2. The CDR3 runs to 17 residues. Germline V lookup: CDR1 MNHEY, CDR2 SMNVEV (reference sequence). The trim removed 7 bases at V and 3 bases at J, leaving 18 bases unmatched.

This clone was counted a few times. This rearrangement joins TRBV7-2 to TRBJ2-7; no clear D. V gave up 8 bases and J gave up 3 bases, with 14 bases separating them. The length of the CDR3 is 13 residues. Germline V gene sequence: CDR1 SGHTA, CDR2 FQGNSA. CDR3 nucleotide sequence: TGTGCCAGCCGACCTCAGGACGGCTACGAGCAGTACTTC. Protein: CASRPQDGYEQYF. Full variable domain (missing parts from reference TRBV7-2 and TRBJ2-7): GAGVSQSPSNKVTEKGKDVELRCDPISGHTALYWYRQSLGQGLEFLIYFQGNSAPDKSGLPSDRFSAERTGGSVSTLTIQRTQQEDSAVYLCASRPQDGYEQYFGPGTRLTVT.

The chain uses TRBV7-2 and TRBJ2-2; TRBD2 aligns across 10 bases. The germline CDR1 and CDR2 sequences are SGHTA and FQGNSA. Trimming at V came to 4 bases and at J to 4 bases, leaving 9 bases not matched to a gene. The CDR3 consists of 17 residues. Here the CDR3 DNA reads TGTGCCAGCAGCTCAGGGTTACTAGCGGGATTCACCGGGGAGCTGTTTTTT. Its protein is CASSSGLLAGFTGELFF.

The gene calls are TRBV29-1 and TRBJ2-2; the match to TRBD2 covers 7 bases. V gave up 5 bases and J gave up 3 bases; unmatched junction bases: 3. The germline V gene encodes CDR1 SQVTM and CDR2 ANQGSEA. The CDR3 has 13 amino acids. CDR3 DNA: TGCAGCGTTCCAGCGGGATACACCGGGGAGCTGTTTTTT. This codes for CSVPAGYTGELFF.

This rearrangement joins TRBV6-1 to TRBJ2-1; D not certain. The germline CDR1 and CDR2 sequences are MNHNS and SASEGT. Trimming cost V 4 bases and J 4 bases, with 5 bases left between them. The CDR3 totals 12 residues. The CDR3: CASSAPYNEQFF. The CDR3 DNA follows: TGTGCCAGCAGTGCACCGTACAATGAGCAGTTCTTC.

The rearrangement joins TRBV5-6 to TRBJ2-1; D may be TRBD2 (5 bases). Germline CDR1 is SGHDT and CDR2 is YYEEEE. The CDR3 totals 11 residues. V was pared by 4 bases and J by 7 bases, with 6 bases between. For the CDR3, the DNA is TGTGCCAGCAGCCGGACTAATGAGCAGTTCTTC. This codes for CASSRTNEQFF.

At least ten counts were recorded for this clone. The J gene is TRBJ2-2, the V gene TRBV30, with 8 bases fitting TRBD1. This CDR3 is built from 15 residues. J was trimmed by 5 bases and V by 3 bases; bases with no gene match: 8. Germline lookup yields CDR1 GTSNPN and CDR2 SVGIG (reference sequence). CDR3 sequence: CAWRVRGQDTGELFF. CDR3 bases: TGTGCCTGGAGAGTAAGGGGACAGGATACCGGGGAGCTGTTTTTT.

Points on this clone: A junction boundary mismatches the germline segment, possibly from a read error. V gene TRBV10-2 combines with J gene TRBJ2-5; TRBD1 matches at 9 bases. Germline V CDR1 and CDR2: WSHSY, SAAADI. The CDR3 has 15 residues. CDR3 residues: CASSYQRTGVETQYF. As DNA, the CDR3 is TGTGCCAGCAGTTACCAACGGACAGGGGTGGAGACCCAGTACTTC.

This clone was counted between two and nine times. The chain uses TRBV30 and TRBJ2-1; D gene unclear. From germline, CDR1 is GTSNPN and CDR2 SVGIG (reference sequence). The CDR3 sequence is 12 residues long. The V and J ends lost 3 bases and 8 bases respectively, with 11 bases between them. CDR3 sequence reads: CAWSLTHHEQFF. As DNA, the CDR3 is TGTGCCTGGAGCCTTACCCACCATGAGCAGTTCTTC.

The V and J genes are TRBV29-1 and TRBJ2-1, with no clear D. This CDR3 is built from 10 residues. CDR1 and CDR2 from the germline V gene are SQVTM and ANQGSEA. V dropped 7 bases and J dropped 7 bases, with 8 bases sitting between them. As DNA, the CDR3 is TGCAGCGGTGAGTTGAATGAGCAGTTCTTC. Encoded protein: CSGELNEQFF.

This clone turned up a few times. The rearrangement links TRBV15 to TRBJ2-1, with 10 nucleotides matching TRBD2. Trimming removed 1 base from V and 5 bases from J; junction bases left unmatched: 5. From germline, CDR1 is LNHNV and CDR2 YYDKDF (reference sequence). CDR3 length: 16 residues. CDR3 in DNA: TGTGCCACCAGCAGAGTCCGGACTAGCGGTAACAATGAGCAGTTCTTC. Protein product: CATSRVRTSGNNEQFF. The full variable domain, completed using reference TRBV15 and TRBJ2-1, is DAMVIQNPRYQVTQFGKPVTLSCSQTLNHNVMYWYQQKSSQAPKLLFHYYDKDFNNEADTPDNFQSRRPNTSFCFLDIRSPGLGDTAMYLCATSRVRTSGNNEQFFGPGTRLTVL.

A few counts support this clone. The J gene is TRBJ2-7, the V gene TRBV29-1; D gene uncertain. This CDR3 comprises 12 residues. V lost 4 bases and J lost 0, with 7 bases in between. CDR1 SQVTM and CDR2 ANQGSEA come from the germline V gene. Here the CDR3 reads CSVGGNSYEQYF. The CDR3 bases are TGCAGCGTTGGTGGGAACTCCTACGAGCAGTACTTC.

This clone has just a few counts. The chain is built from TRBV7-2 and TRBJ1-2, with 9 bases that match TRBD1. The V segment lost 6 bases and the J segment 6 bases; nucleotides outside the gene matches: 8. The CDR3 runs 14 residues. In germline, CDR1 is SGHTA, CDR2 FQGNSA. CDR3 sequence: CASRQFTGGDGYTF. CDR3 DNA: TGTGCCAGCAGACAATTCACAGGGGGCGATGGCTACACCTTC.

The gene calls are TRBV9 and TRBJ2-1; D could derive from TRBD1 or TRBD2 (5 bases each). This CDR3 has 15 amino acids. Trimming pared 3 bases from V and 5 bases from J, leaving 15 bases between. Germline V CDR1 and CDR2: SGDLS, YYNGEE. CDR3 region: CASSDLGETHNEQFF. In DNA form, the CDR3 reads TGTGCCAGCAGCGACCTGGGGGAGACCCACAATGAGCAGTTCTTC.

V and J are TRBV6-5 and TRBJ1-1, with D uncertain. This CDR3 is 12 amino acids long. V lost 2 bases and J 6 bases, leaving 7 bases between the germline ends. Germline V gene sequence: CDR1 MNHEY, CDR2 SVGAGI. This CDR3 is CASSYRAAEAFF. The CDR3 DNA reads TGTGCCAGCAGTTACCGGGCAGCTGAAGCTTTCTTT.

This chain links TRBV9 with TRBJ2-5, with D possibly being TRBD1 (6 bases). CDR1 is SGDLS, CDR2 YYNGEE, per germline. The CDR3 contains 14 residues. The V and J ends lost 3 bases and 5 bases respectively, with 14 bases between them. The CDR3 protein is CASSAAGDSETQYF. The CDR3 nucleotides read TGTGCCAGCAGCGCAGCAGGGGATTCGGAGACCCAGTACTTC. Combining the CDR3 with reference TRBV9 and TRBJ2-5 gives the whole variable domain DSGVTQTPKHLITATGQRVTLRCSPRSGDLSVYWYQQSLDQGLQFLIQYYNGEERAKGNILERFSAQQFPDLHSELNLSSLELGDSALYFCASSAAGDSETQYFGPGTRLLVL.

The rearrangement joins TRBV5-1 to TRBJ2-5; either TRBD1 or TRBD2 may fit D (5 bases each). The germline V gene encodes CDR1 SGHRS and CDR2 YFSETQ. The CDR3 has 15 residues. Trimming cost V 4 bases and J 1 base, with 14 bases left between them. This CDR3 reads CASSGRDRSQETQYF. CDR3 bases: TGCGCCAGCAGCGGCCGGGACCGAAGCCAAGAGACCCAGTACTTC.